The rows below give T cell receptor beta chains drawn from one sample of a study of blood T cell repertoires in COVID-19. Method: immunoSEQ multiplex PCR; TCRdb's copy keeps in-frame clones and lacks some. The sample yields approximately 290,000 clones, nearly 90% seen once. The sample taken for sequencing was PBMCs or T cells enriched from blood (not recorded which). Receptors originate from a woman aged 18-30 years with acute COVID-19. Both conserved end residues are part of each CDR3.

v_call: TRBV11-3; j_call: TRBJ2-1; cdr3_aa: CASSLVAGGRNEQFF
v_call: TRBV18; j_call: TRBJ1-5; cdr3_aa: CASSLQGNQPQHF
v_call: TRBV7-9; j_call: TRBJ2-7; cdr3_aa: CASSTDSSYEQYF
v_call: TRBV11-3; j_call: TRBJ1-1; cdr3_aa: CASSLDDRGENTEAFF
v_call: TRBV14; j_call: TRBJ2-7; cdr3_aa: CASSQGYRGASYEQYF
v_call: TRBV9; j_call: TRBJ2-2; cdr3_aa: CANLPYSNSGELFF
v_call: TRBV9; j_call: TRBJ2-1; cdr3_aa: CASSSQGRLANEQFF
v_call: TRBV11-1; j_call: TRBJ1-3; cdr3_aa: CASSLVTGNTIYF
v_call: TRBV28; j_call: TRBJ2-1; cdr3_aa: CASSFQKGDRGGSEQFF
v_call: TRBV19; j_call: TRBJ1-2; cdr3_aa: CASSPSDTPGGYTF
v_call: TRBV19; j_call: TRBJ2-7; cdr3_aa: CASSKGRGIRDYEQYF
v_call: TRBV5-1; j_call: TRBJ2-3; cdr3_aa: CASSLGSQGSTDTQYF
v_call: TRBV28; j_call: TRBJ2-1; cdr3_aa: CASSRGTREINEQFF
v_call: TRBV13; j_call: TRBJ2-3; cdr3_aa: CASRSATGERTDTQYF
v_call: TRBV12-3/TRBV12-4; j_call: TRBJ1-2; cdr3_aa: CASSPDRGYGYTF
v_call: TRBV6-5; j_call: TRBJ1-1; cdr3_aa: CASSLSGGLNTEAFF
v_call: TRBV19; j_call: TRBJ1-5; cdr3_aa: CASTSPPGDSNQPQHF
v_call: TRBV3-1/TRBV3-2; j_call: TRBJ1-1; cdr3_aa: CASSHGLRDTEAFF
v_call: TRBV12-5; j_call: TRBJ1-5; cdr3_aa: CASGLNQPQHF
v_call: TRBV27; j_call: TRBJ2-7; cdr3_aa: CASSWGGGPYEQYF
v_call: TRBV4-2; j_call: TRBJ1-1; cdr3_aa: CASSTRQNTMNTEAFF
v_call: TRBV6-4; j_call: TRBJ2-1; cdr3_aa: CASSDSGQGYNEQFF
v_call: TRBV3-1/TRBV3-2; j_call: TRBJ2-1; cdr3_aa: CASSQTGLAGGVINEQFF
v_call: TRBV27; j_call: TRBJ2-1; cdr3_aa: CASSLFWPSGAHNEQFF
v_call: TRBV7-9; j_call: TRBJ2-1; cdr3_aa: CASSRQEEGQFF
v_call: TRBV2; j_call: TRBJ1-2; cdr3_aa: CASSEDRDFNYGYTF
v_call: TRBV5-1; j_call: TRBJ2-7; cdr3_aa: CASSFRQGHEQYF
v_call: TRBV29-1; j_call: TRBJ2-5; cdr3_aa: CSAGSGQYQETQYF
v_call: TRBV6-5; j_call: TRBJ1-1; cdr3_aa: CASSTGQGGHTEAFF
v_call: TRBV24-1; j_call: TRBJ1-4; cdr3_aa: CATPWGGATNEKLFF
v_call: TRBV19; j_call: TRBJ2-3; cdr3_aa: CASSGLAGVLDTQYF
v_call: TRBV25-1; j_call: TRBJ1-6; cdr3_aa: CASRERGWGKNSPLHF
v_call: TRBV24-1; j_call: TRBJ1-2; cdr3_aa: CATSSGQSNYGYTF
v_call: TRBV7-9; j_call: TRBJ2-7; cdr3_aa: CASSPYYEQYF
v_call: TRBV6-5; j_call: TRBJ1-1; cdr3_aa: CASRRQGLLNTEAFF
v_call: TRBV11-2; j_call: TRBJ1-6; cdr3_aa: CASSLDLSSYNSPLHF
v_call: TRBV2; j_call: TRBJ1-3; cdr3_aa: CASSGTWDTIYF
v_call: TRBV2; j_call: TRBJ1-1; cdr3_aa: CASSPGRAGTEAFF
v_call: TRBV6-5; j_call: TRBJ1-1; cdr3_aa: CATTRGGMNTEAFF
v_call: TRBV4-1; j_call: TRBJ1-4; cdr3_aa: CASSQDGNRGLANEKLFF
v_call: TRBV9; j_call: TRBJ1-1; cdr3_aa: CASSETGYLNTEAFF
v_call: TRBV24-1; j_call: TRBJ2-1; cdr3_aa: CATSGPSGELYNEQFF
v_call: TRBV2; j_call: TRBJ2-3; cdr3_aa: CASGRLGGGDTQYF
v_call: TRBV18; j_call: TRBJ1-1; cdr3_aa: CASSPGEAMNTEAFF
v_call: TRBV7-3; j_call: TRBJ2-3; cdr3_aa: CASSPRDFTDTQYF
v_call: TRBV11-3; j_call: TRBJ1-1; cdr3_aa: CASSLRQNTEAFF
v_call: TRBV11-3; j_call: TRBJ2-3; cdr3_aa: CASSPEEGDTQYF
v_call: TRBV29-1; j_call: TRBJ2-1; cdr3_aa: CSVSFYNEQFF
v_call: TRBV30; j_call: TRBJ1-1; cdr3_aa: CAWSVLNTEAFF
v_call: TRBV27; j_call: TRBJ2-1; cdr3_aa: CASSDRDSHNEQFF
v_call: TRBV19; j_call: TRBJ1-5; cdr3_aa: CASTRQGRGQPQHF
v_call: TRBV6-5; j_call: TRBJ2-2; cdr3_aa: CASMERGSYHGELFF
v_call: TRBV5-1; j_call: TRBJ2-1; cdr3_aa: CASRKQGALNNEQFF
v_call: TRBV5-1; j_call: TRBJ2-3; cdr3_aa: CASSFVSGSTDTQYF
v_call: TRBV28; j_call: TRBJ1-1; cdr3_aa: CASSLRNTEAFF
v_call: TRBV6-4; j_call: TRBJ1-1; cdr3_aa: CASKSPEAFF
v_call: TRBV19; j_call: TRBJ2-1; cdr3_aa: CASSIQASGYNEQFF
v_call: TRBV6-5; j_call: TRBJ2-7; cdr3_aa: CASSYSRGRVGEQYF
v_call: TRBV28; j_call: TRBJ1-1; cdr3_aa: CASIGAYTEAFF
v_call: TRBV24-1; j_call: TRBJ2-1; cdr3_aa: CATATPGQGYDEQFF